This T cell receptor (beta chain) appears in the sequencing data of a study of T cell responses to AZD1222 COVID-19 vaccine. For the study at large: Samples with a second dose at about 4 or about 12 weeks were pooled together. Study-wide points: Most donors were white British and more were female, and clonal diversity was possibly underestimated. Without day 14 samples, only post-peak T cell repertoires were studied. Vaccine-associated CD4 TCRs ranged over spike, dominating at 160-218 and 743-854.

Between the trimmed V and J ends, which lost 4 bases and 8 bases, there was a span of 11 bases. Germline CDR1 is SGHDT and CDR2 is YYEEEE. This CDR3 comprises 12 residues. The assay was immunoSEQ multiplex PCR, and TCRdb's table has in-frame clones only and misses some. The sample lists 150,000 to 200,000 clones; approximately 94% were seen once. This clone appeared once. Its antigen remains unidentified. The starting material was peripheral blood, obtained on day 0 of AZD1222 vaccination. V and J are TRBV5-6 and TRBJ2-3; the D is unclear. This TCR came from an adult in good health. CDR3 amino acids: CASSVVLGTQYF. CDR3 nucleotide sequence: TGTGCCAGCAGCGTCGTCCTGGGTACGCAGTATTTT.